These 21 T cell receptor beta chains share one sample of origin, sequenced in a study of regulatory and conventional T cells in RAG deficiency. Regulatory T cells were sorted from blood as CD4+ CD25-high CD127-low cells. The data were produced by immunoSEQ multiplex PCR, yet TCRdb's version contains in-frame clones alone and is incomplete. The repertoire has about 28,000 clones, 90% to 95% of them found once; the top ten carry over 0.7%. Another study also made use of these data, one on regulatory T cells. That report notes: The primer mix had 52 TRBV and 13 TRBJ primers.

Sequenced sample: Tregs sorted from blood. The receptors here all came from a human donor in good health.

CDR3 DNA sequence: TGTGCCAGTAGTACCTACGGGGGCCCCTATCAGCCCCAGCATTTT. Translation: CASSTYGGPYQPQHF. V usage is TRBV19 and J usage is TRBJ1-5; maybe TRBD1 (6 bases). The germline CDR1 and CDR2 sequences are LNHDA and SQIVND (reference sequence). The ends were cut back, 4 bases at V and 5 bases at J, with 15 bases in the middle. This CDR3 region has 15 residues.

This chain uses TRBV19 with TRBJ2-7, with D tentatively TRBD1 or TRBD2 (5 bases each). The V gene's germline CDR1 is LNHDA and CDR2 SQIVND (reference sequence). The CDR3 sequence is 13 residues long. Deletions cut 9 bases from V and 7 bases from J, with 19 bases between. CDR3 coding DNA: TGTGCCAGCGGACACCCTTTCTCGGGGGAGCAGTACTTC. Its translation is CASGHPFSGEQYF.

The gene calls are TRBV5-1 and TRBJ1-1; TRBD1 is a possible D gene (6 bases). Trimming cost V 2 bases and J 1 base, with 9 bases left between them. Germline-derived CDR1 and CDR2 are SGHRS and YFSETQ. The length of the CDR3 is 14 residues. This CDR3 is CASSLTGPNTEAFF. For the CDR3, the DNA is TGCGCCAGCAGCTTAACAGGGCCGAACACTGAAGCTTTCTTT.

On this clone: An end of the junction differs from the germline gene, which may be a read error. This rearrangement joins TRBV7-7 to TRBJ2-5; D gene uncertain. This CDR3 has 13 residues. CDR1 is SSHAT, CDR2 FNYEAQ, per germline (reference sequence). The CDR3 sequence is CASSPQIQETQYF. CDR3 nucleotides: TGTGCTAGCAGCCCCCAGATCCAAGAGACCCAGTACTTC.

This clone came up once. The gene calls are TRBV4-2 and TRBJ1-6; TRBD1 matches at 10 bases. Unmatched junction bases numbered 8, after V lost 4 bases and J lost 14 bases. The CDR3 sequence is 14 residues long. The V gene's germline CDR1 is LGHNA and CDR2 YNFKEQ. CDR3 coding DNA: TGTGCCAGCAGCCCCGGGACAGGGGTAAAGGCCCTCCACTTT. Its translation is CASSPGTGVKALHF.

The chain links TRBV6-1 to TRBJ2-1, with 12 bases matching TRBD2. V lost 7 bases, J lost 2 bases, and 3 bases stayed unmatched. Germline V gene lookup returns CDR1 MNHNS and CDR2 SASEGT. This CDR3 region has 15 residues. The CDR3 DNA is TGTGCCAGCATCCGACTAGCGGGGGCCTACAATGAGCAGTTCTTC. Its protein is CASIRLAGAYNEQFF.

The rearrangement links TRBV2 to TRBJ2-1; 14 positions agree with TRBD2. This CDR3 comprises 20 residues. Losses at the gene ends were 5 bases for V and 3 bases for J; bases not matched to a gene: 15. In germline, CDR1 is SNHLY, CDR2 FYNNEI. The CDR3, as DNA: TGTGCCAGCAGTCCGGTAAAGCGACTAGCGGGGGGGCCTGGCTACAATGAGCAGTTCTTC. It specifies CASSPVKRLAGGPGYNEQFF.

J is TRBJ2-7 and V is TRBV30; TRBD2 agrees at 11 bases. Germline CDR1 is GTSNPN and CDR2 is SVGIG (reference sequence). The CDR3 covers 14 residues. Unmatched junction bases numbered 2, after V lost 3 bases and J lost 1 base. The chain's CDR3 is CAWRLAGGSYEQYF. CDR3 coding DNA: TGTGCCTGGAGGCTAGCGGGGGGTTCCTACGAGCAGTACTTC.

This clone was recorded only once. This chain uses TRBV5-6 with TRBJ1-1; D ambiguous. In germline, CDR1 is SGHDT, CDR2 YYEEEE. The CDR3 spans 15 residues. Trimming removed 4 bases at V and 5 bases at J, with 18 bases between. CDR3 amino acids: CASSTVGSPVTEAFF. The CDR3 DNA follows: TGTGCCAGCAGCACCGTTGGGAGTCCAGTAACTGAAGCTTTCTTT.

The chain joins TRBV19 to TRBJ2-3, with TRBD2 matching over 9 bases. Germline CDR1 reads LNHDA; CDR2 reads SQIVND (reference sequence). The CDR3 runs to 15 residues. Trimming at V came to 6 bases and at J to 4 bases, leaving 8 bases not matched to a gene. The CDR3 reads CASSWTSEFADTQYF. Here the CDR3 DNA reads TGTGCCAGTAGCTGGACTAGCGAGTTCGCAGATACGCAGTATTTT.

V gene TRBV28 combines with J gene TRBJ2-7; TRBD1 or TRBD2 may be the D gene (5 bases each). Trimming cost V 2 bases and J 7 bases, with 21 bases left between them. The CDR3 totals 16 residues. The germline gives CDR1 MDHEN, CDR2 SYDVKM. The CDR3 nucleotides read TGTGCCAGCAGTTTAGGAGGAAAGGGGAATTGGTATGAGCAGTACTTC. Encoded protein: CASSLGGKGNWYEQYF.

This chain connects TRBV5-4 to TRBJ1-4, with D maybe TRBD1 (6 bases). Germline CDR1 SGHNT, CDR2 YYREEE (reference sequence). The V gene lost 1 base and the J gene lost 8 bases, with 12 bases spanning the gap. The length of the CDR3 is 14 residues. CDR3 sequence (DNA): TGTGCCAGCAGCTTGCAGGGGCGCGGGGAAAAACTGTTTTTT. This gives the protein CASSLQGRGEKLFF. The variable domain in full, with the rest retrieved from reference TRBV5-4 and TRBJ1-4, is ETGVTQSPTHLIKTRGQQVTLRCSSQSGHNTVSWYQQALGQGPQFIFQYYREEENGRGNFPPRFSGLQFPNYSSELNVNALELDDSALYLCASSLQGRGEKLFFGSGTQLSVL.

The chain carries TRBV5-1 and TRBJ1-2; D unclear. V was pared by 0 bases and J by 8 bases, with 11 bases between. The V gene's germline CDR1 is SGHRS and CDR2 YFSETQ. The CDR3 consists of 13 residues. The CDR3 loop reads CASSLARFRGYTF. For the CDR3, the DNA is TGCGCCAGCAGCTTGGCCAGATTCCGCGGCTACACCTTC.

This chain uses TRBV6-6 with TRBJ1-3; D ambiguous. Germline assignment: CDR1 MNHNY and CDR2 SVGAGI (reference sequence). V was shortened by 7 bases and J by 0 bases, with 10 bases between the two germline ends. The CDR3 is 14 amino acids. The CDR3 DNA follows: TGTGCCAGCAAGGTTCAGTTCTCTGGAAACACCATATATTTT. Its protein product is CASKVQFSGNTIYF.

V gene TRBV29-1 combines with J gene TRBJ1-1; 9 bases line up with TRBD1. V lost 7 bases to trimming and J lost 12 bases; unmatched junction nucleotides: 9. CDR1 SQVTM and CDR2 ANQGSEA come from the germline V gene. The CDR3 length is 11 residues. This CDR3 reads CSGAQGARTFF. DNA for the CDR3: TGCAGCGGAGCACAGGGGGCGCGGACTTTCTTT.

The rearrangement joins TRBV28 to TRBJ2-7, with a tentative D call TRBD1 (6 bases). Germline CDR1 MDHEN, CDR2 SYDVKM. With 5 bases removed from V and 0 bases from J, the gap between germline ends came to 14 bases. The CDR3 contains 15 residues. CDR3 nucleotide sequence: TGTGCCAGCAGTAAAACAGGGTTAAGCTCCTACGAGCAGTACTTC. Its translation: CASSKTGLSSYEQYF.

The gene calls are TRBV6-6 and TRBJ2-2, with D possibly matching TRBD2 (6 bases). The CDR3 length is 12 residues. Germline lookup yields CDR1 MNHNY and CDR2 SVGAGI (reference sequence). V dropped 6 bases and J dropped 4 bases, with 6 bases sitting between them. The chain's CDR3 is CASREGTGELFF. The CDR3 nucleotides read TGTGCCAGCAGGGAGGGCACCGGGGAGCTGTTTTTT.

The chain is built from TRBV9 and TRBJ2-2; D perhaps matches TRBD2 (7 bases). V was trimmed by 5 bases and J by 5 bases, leaving 13 bases between them. Per the germline V gene, CDR1 is SGDLS and CDR2 is YYNGEE. This CDR3 has 14 amino acids. This CDR3 is CASRRGGETGELFF. The CDR3 DNA follows: TGTGCCAGCAGGAGAGGGGGGGAAACCGGGGAGCTGTTTTTT.

This sequence joins TRBV2 and TRBJ1-2; TRBD1 matches at 8 bases. V shed 6 bases, J shed 6 bases, and the junction held 6 bases outside the gene matches. Per the germline V gene, CDR1 is SNHLY and CDR2 is FYNNEI. This CDR3 has 13 amino acids. In DNA, the CDR3 is TGTGCCAGCAGAGGACAGGGCTGGCATGGCTACACCTTC. As protein: CASRGQGWHGYTF. The whole variable domain, filled in from reference TRBV2 and TRBJ1-2, reads EPEVTQTPSHQVTQMGQEVILRCVPISNHLYFYWYRQILGQKVEFLVSFYNNEISEKSEIFDDQFSVERPDGSNFTLKIRSTKLEDSAMYFCASRGQGWHGYTFGSGTRLTVV.

V gene TRBV2 combines with J gene TRBJ2-7, with 7 positions matching TRBD2. Germline V gene data show CDR1 as SNHLY and CDR2 as FYNNEI. J was trimmed by 2 bases and V by 3 bases; bases with no gene match: 7. CDR3 length: 15 residues. CDR3: CASSDVVAGAYEQYF. Written as DNA, the CDR3 is TGTGCCAGCAGTGATGTGGTGGCGGGGGCCTACGAGCAGTACTTC.

V usage is TRBV10-3 and J usage is TRBJ2-3; TRBD2 matches at 10 bases. The CDR3 length is 15 residues. V was clipped by 8 bases and J by 2 bases; unmatched bases: 7. Germline values: CDR1 ENHRY, CDR2 SYGVKD. CDR3 coding DNA: TGTGCCATCGGGAAAGCGGGGGGGTTCACAGATACGCAGTATTTT. This codes for CAIGKAGGFTDTQYF.